The 27 T cell receptor beta chains below were found in one sample sequenced in a study of beta chain features in type 1 diabetes (dated by TCRdb to 2016 to 2019). General findings and caveats noted by the study authors: Type 1 diabetes patients showed a moderate but significant shortening of TCRB CDR3 length in all four CD4+ subsets.

The method was the immunoSEQ multiplex PCR assay. The entire isolated RNA was reverse transcribed using the High Capacity cDNA Reverse Transcription Kit, and thus expressed TCRB transcripts were sequenced. TCRdb mirrors the immuneACCESS table, restricted to in-frame sequences. Some clones are absent from its copies; in checked studies, under half trace to an unresolved V gene, and the reason for the others is unknown. Recorded for this sample are over 25,000 clones; less than 60% of them occurred a single time. Approximately 1.5% of the sample belongs to the ten largest clones. Their recognized antigens are unknown. Sequencing input: Tregs from blood. The cell subset or site label, read with the paper, signifies: regulatory CD4+ T cells. These receptors were collected from a woman aged 18 to 35 with type 1 diabetes.

The chain links TRBV7-9 to TRBJ2-7; D is perhaps TRBD2 (5 bases). This CDR3 is 17 amino acids long. From germline, CDR1 is SEHNR and CDR2 FQNEAQ (reference sequence). The ends were cut back, 1 base at V and 3 bases at J, with 19 bases in the middle. In nucleotides, the CDR3 is TGTGCCAGCAGCTTAGACGGTGGGCAAGCGGCGCTCTACGAGCAGTACTTC. It is translated as CASSLDGGQAALYEQYF.

This rearrangement joins TRBV7-2 to TRBJ2-7; 11 bases are shared with TRBD1. CDR1 and CDR2 (germline): SGHTA, FQGNSA. The V segment lost 5 bases and the J segment 5 bases; nucleotides outside the gene matches: 11. CDR3 length equals 16 residues. The CDR3 DNA is TGTGCCAGCAGCCCCGGACCAGGACAGGGGGCCAACGAGCAGTACGTC. This translates into CASSPGPGQGANEQYV.

The rearrangement uses TRBV7-2 and TRBJ2-1; 15 positions agree with TRBD2. The germline gives CDR1 SGHTA, CDR2 FQGNSA. V trimming: 1 base; J trimming: 4 bases; junction bases outside the gene matches: 5. This CDR3 spans 18 amino acids. The CDR3 coding sequence is TGTGCCAGCAGCTTAGAGGGGACTAGCGGGAGGTGGTACAATGAGCAGTTCTTC. Residues: CASSLEGTSGRWYNEQFF.

The V call is TRBV18, the J call TRBJ2-5; D uncertain. Germline V gives CDR1 KGHSH, CDR2 LQKENI. The V end lost 6 bases, the J end lost 1 base, and 9 bases lay between the germline ends. The CDR3 is 13 amino acids. This CDR3 reads CASSYNPQETQYF. The CDR3 coding sequence is TGTGCCAGCTCTTACAACCCCCAAGAGACCCAGTACTTC.

The chain carries TRBV10-3 and TRBJ1-2; 9 bases map to TRBD1. CDR3 length: 14 amino acids. V was clipped by 2 bases and J by 7 bases; unmatched bases: 5. Germline V gene data show CDR1 as ENHRY and CDR2 as SYGVKD. CDR3 bases: TGTGCCATCAGTGAGCCACAGGGGGCACTTGGCTACACCTTC. Its translation is CAISEPQGALGYTF.

The chain joins TRBV7-2 to TRBJ1-2; TRBD1 agrees at 9 bases. Germline lookup yields CDR1 SGHTA and CDR2 FQGNSA. V lost 4 bases to trimming and J lost 4 bases; unmatched junction nucleotides: 7. The CDR3 contains 15 residues. The CDR3 reads CASSSGGQGSYGYTF. CDR3 in DNA: TGTGCCAGCAGCTCCGGCGGACAGGGGAGCTATGGCTACACCTTC. Variable domain in full (rest from reference TRBV7-2 and TRBJ1-2): GAGVSQSPSNKVTEKGKDVELRCDPISGHTALYWYRQSLGQGLEFLIYFQGNSAPDKSGLPSDRFSAERTGGSVSTLTIQRTQQEDSAVYLCASSSGGQGSYGYTFGSGTRLTVV.

CDR3 loop: CASSSGTEGTEAFF. The CDR3 region has the DNA TGCGCCAGCAGCTCCGGGACAGAGGGAACTGAAGCTTTCTTT. The V call is TRBV5-1, the J call TRBJ1-1; TRBD1 agrees at 7 bases. V lost 3 bases and J lost 5; bases outside the gene matches: 7. CDR1 is SGHRS and CDR2 is YFSETQ in the germline V gene. The CDR3 spans 14 residues.

This clone was observed a handful of times. J is TRBJ2-5 and V is TRBV29-1, with D possibly TRBD2 on 6 matching bases. CDR1 SQVTM and CDR2 ANQGSEA come from the germline V gene. Trimming removed 4 bases from V and 4 bases from J, with 19 bases in between. The CDR3 contains 15 residues. CDR3: CSVAGTSDRIETQYF. In DNA, the CDR3 is TGCAGCGTTGCCGGGACTTCCGATCGAATAGAGACCCAGTACTTC.

The chain employs TRBV7-9 and TRBJ1-1; D gene uncertain. The CDR3 runs to 15 residues. From germline, CDR1 is SEHNR and CDR2 FQNEAQ (reference sequence). Trimming removed 5 bases at V and 4 bases at J, with 17 bases between. CDR3 DNA sequence: TGTGCCAGCAGCCGCTTCGGAGGCGGCGGCACTGAAGCTTTCTTT. It codes for CASSRFGGGGTEAFF.

This clone came up a few times. The chain carries TRBV28 and TRBJ2-3; 7 bases are shared with TRBD2. CDR3 length equals 15 residues. Germline CDR1 MDHEN, CDR2 SYDVKM. Germline trimming cut 5 bases from V and 4 bases from J; bases unmatched to any gene: 9. CDR3 residues: CASSPWGGGPDTQYF. For the CDR3, the DNA is TGTGCCAGCAGTCCTTGGGGCGGGGGACCAGATACGCAGTATTTT. Full variable domain (remainder filled in from reference TRBV28 and TRBJ2-3): DVKVTQSSRYLVKRTGEKVFLECVQDMDHENMFWYRQDPGLGLRLIYFSYDVKMKEKGDIPEGYSVSREKKERFSLILESASTNQTSMYLCASSPWGGGPDTQYFGPGTRLTVL.

J is TRBJ2-6 and V is TRBV14; 8 positions agree with TRBD1. Germline loops: CDR1 SGHDN, CDR2 FVKESK. The V and J ends lost 4 bases and 4 bases, in that order; junction bases with no gene match: 12. CDR3 length: 18 residues. The CDR3 spells CASSRRTGPRRGANVLTF. The CDR3 nucleotides are TGTGCCAGCAGCCGCCGGACAGGGCCTAGGCGGGGGGCCAACGTCCTGACTTTC.

This clone has just a few counts. The rearrangement joins TRBV27 to TRBJ1-5, with D unresolved. Germline CDR1 reads MNHEY; CDR2 reads SMNVEV (reference sequence). The CDR3 loop spans 13 amino acids. Trimming stripped 6 bases from V and 7 bases from J, with 13 bases between. For the CDR3, the DNA is TGTGCCAGCAGCCAAGGCGGAGAGCAGCCCCAGCATTTT. This codes for CASSQGGEQPQHF.

This clone showed up just a few times. The chain has TRBV5-1 and TRBJ2-1; weak D call: TRBD2 (5 bases). The CDR3 consists of 15 residues. The germline CDR1 and CDR2 sequences are SGHRS and YFSETQ. With 0 bases removed from V and 4 bases from J, the gap between germline ends came to 11 bases. The CDR3 DNA reads TGCGCCAGCAGCTTGGGAGGGCCGGGATACAATGAGCAGTTCTTC. Amino acid sequence: CASSLGGPGYNEQFF.

The rearrangement links TRBV11-2 to TRBJ2-3; 8 nucleotides agree with TRBD2. This CDR3 spans 15 amino acids. V lost 8 bases and J lost 5; bases outside the gene matches: 12. Germline V gene data show CDR1 as SGHAT and CDR2 as FQNNGV. Written as DNA, the CDR3 is TGTGCCAGCGGGGAGCGGGAGAGCTGGAGAGATACGCAGTATTTT. It codes for CASGERESWRDTQYF. Complete variable domain (other parts from reference TRBV11-2 and TRBJ2-3): EAGVAQSPRYKIIEKRQSVAFWCNPISGHATLYWYQQILGQGPKLLIQFQNNGVVDDSQLPKDRFSAERLKGVDSTLKIQPAKLEDSAVYLCASGERESWRDTQYFGPGTRLTVL.

This clone was counted a few times. The chain employs TRBV4-2 and TRBJ2-7; 11 bases match TRBD1. Per the germline V gene, CDR1 is LGHNA and CDR2 is YNFKEQ. V dropped 5 bases and J dropped 7; count of bases not matched to a gene: 7. The CDR3 has 14 residues. CDR3 in DNA: TGTGCCAGCAGCAAGGACAGGGGGCAGGGGGAGCAGTACTTC. Encoded protein: CASSKDRGQGEQYF.

The chain links TRBV19 to TRBJ2-1; the D gene is possibly TRBD2 (6 bases). This CDR3 region has 16 residues. The germline CDR1 and CDR2 sequences are LNHDA and SQIVND (reference sequence). V lost 1 base and J 2 bases, leaving 12 bases between the germline ends. The chain's CDR3 is CASSIVGDFTYNEQFF. The CDR3, as DNA: TGTGCCAGTAGTATAGTAGGGGACTTCACCTACAATGAGCAGTTCTTC.

J is TRBJ2-5 and V is TRBV5-1, with 8 bases identical to TRBD2. The ends lost 3 bases at V and 1 base at J; junction bases unmatched: 8. The CDR3 is 16 amino acids. In germline, CDR1 is SGHRS, CDR2 YFSETQ. CDR3 sequence reads: CASSSDPAGVQETQYF. Written as DNA, the CDR3 is TGCGCCAGCAGCTCCGACCCAGCGGGAGTCCAAGAGACCCAGTACTTC.

The CDR3 region has the DNA TGTGCCTGGAGTGTAATGCCCCTAGGGGGACAGACCCAGTACTTC. Translated: CAWSVMPLGGQTQYF. The chain carries TRBV30 and TRBJ2-5; a weak D match, TRBD1 (6 bases). The germline gives CDR1 GTSNPN, CDR2 SVGIG (reference sequence). Between the trimmed V and J ends, which lost 0 bases and 6 bases, there was a span of 17 bases. This CDR3 spans 15 amino acids. The full variable domain, rest sourced from reference TRBV30 and TRBJ2-5, is SQTIHQWPATLVQPVGSPLSLECTVEGTSNPNLYWYRQAAGRGLQLLFYSVGIGQISSEVPQNLSASRPQDRQFILSSKKLLLSDSGFYLCAWSVMPLGGQTQYFGPGTRLLVL.

This clone was recorded a few times. The chain combines TRBV2 with TRBJ2-7, with D possibly TRBD1 on 6 matching bases. Germline V gene data show CDR1 as SNHLY and CDR2 as FYNNEI. V dropped 5 bases and J dropped 1 base, with 9 bases sitting between them. The CDR3 is made up of 13 amino acids. The CDR3 nucleotides read TGTGCCAGCAGTCTCGACAGGTCCTACGAGCAGTACTTC. Its protein is CASSLDRSYEQYF.

The chain recombines TRBV28 with TRBJ1-5; D unresolved. The germline gives CDR1 MDHEN, CDR2 SYDVKM. Trimming left V 7 bases short and J 3 bases short, with 7 bases between. This CDR3 contains 12 residues. CDR3 residues: CASKALNQPQHF. For the CDR3, the DNA is TGTGCCAGCAAAGCCCTCAATCAGCCCCAGCATTTT.

The chain joins TRBV30 to TRBJ2-3; D is ambiguous. Trimming took off 7 bases at V and 0 bases at J, with 17 bases between the two ends. CDR3 length: 15 residues. Per germline, CDR1 GTSNPN and CDR2 SVGIG (reference sequence). The CDR3 coding sequence is TGTGCCTCCTCCGTCGTTTCAACTAGCACAGATACGCAGTATTTT. It is translated as CASSVVSTSTDTQYF.

The genes are TRBV6-5 and TRBJ1-2; a possible D gene is TRBD1 (5 bases). The CDR3 loop spans 12 amino acids. V was cut by 6 bases and J by 2 bases, with 7 bases left in between. Germline V CDR1 and CDR2: MNHEY, SVGAGI. CDR3: CASRGHNYGYTF. The CDR3 DNA sequence: TGTGCCAGCAGAGGACACAACTATGGCTACACCTTC.

J is TRBJ1-2 and V is TRBV7-9, with 9 bases fitting TRBD1. J lost 8 bases, V lost 7 bases, and 11 bases had no gene match. Germline V gene lookup returns CDR1 SEHNR and CDR2 FQNEAQ (reference sequence). The CDR3 length is 14 residues. CDR3 protein: CASTMDRGLGGYTF. The DNA for the CDR3 is TGTGCCAGCACAATGGACAGGGGATTGGGAGGCTACACCTTC.

This clone was detected only once. CDR3 in amino acids: CASSPVTGDGEQFF. The CDR3 region has the DNA TGCGCCAGCAGCCCCGTTACAGGGGATGGTGAGCAGTTCTTC. This chain links TRBV5-1 with TRBJ2-1, with 7 bases aligning to TRBD1. Germline CDR1 is SGHRS and CDR2 is YFSETQ. V shed 4 bases, J shed 9 bases, and the junction held 10 bases outside the gene matches. The CDR3 runs 14 residues.

This chain joins TRBV7-9 and TRBJ2-2; TRBD1 might be the D (6 bases). V was shortened by 5 bases and J by 3 bases, with 10 bases between the two germline ends. The CDR3 runs to 14 residues. Germline assignment: CDR1 SEHNR and CDR2 FQNEAQ (reference sequence). The CDR3 DNA reads as TGTGCCAGCAGCCGGACAGACGACACCGGGGAGCTGTTTTTT. Its protein product is CASSRTDDTGELFF.

By proportion, this clone is medium-sized (0.01 to 0.1%). The chain combines TRBV19 with TRBJ2-4; D is perhaps TRBD1 (5 bases). V gave up 10 bases and J gave up 1 base, with 17 bases separating them. The CDR3 extends over 15 amino acids. Looked up from germline, CDR1 is LNHDA and CDR2 is SQIVND (reference sequence). In nucleotides, the CDR3 is TGTGCCACACAGGACACTCTGCGGGCCAAAAACATTCAGTACTTC. Residues: CATQDTLRAKNIQYF.

The V gene is TRBV2, the J gene TRBJ1-2, with 7 bases lining up with TRBD1. The CDR3 runs 13 residues. V lost 4 bases and J lost 7; bases outside the gene matches: 6. Germline V gives CDR1 SNHLY, CDR2 FYNNEI. CDR3 bases: TGTGCCAGCAGTGTCGACAGGGCCTCTGGCTACACCTTC. Its translation: CASSVDRASGYTF.